This entry describes one T cell receptor (beta chain). Its antigen remains unknown. Produced via immunoSEQ multiplex PCR; TCRdb's table is partial and in-frame only. The table has some 2,000,000 clones, around 96% seen once. The trim removed 5 bases at V and 5 bases at J, leaving 6 bases unmatched. Germline V gene sequence: CDR1 MDHEN, CDR2 SYDVKM. The CDR3 contains 14 residues. The record originates from a study of shared clonotypes between healthy human individuals. Study observations and caveats: Around 5.3% of naive CD4 clonotypes were shared across several donors.

It was CD45RO-negative cells, positively selected for CCR7, that made up naive CD8 cells, with terminally differentiated effector memory CD45RA+ cells excluded. The chain combines TRBV28 with TRBJ1-5, with 7 nucleotides matching TRBD1. This TCR was sampled from a man aged 18 to 29 in good health. Sequencing was carried out using naive CD8+ T cells sorted from blood. CDR3 residues: CASSPRDSYQPQHF. As DNA, the CDR3 is TGTGCCAGCAGTCCACGGGACAGTTATCAGCCCCAGCATTTT.